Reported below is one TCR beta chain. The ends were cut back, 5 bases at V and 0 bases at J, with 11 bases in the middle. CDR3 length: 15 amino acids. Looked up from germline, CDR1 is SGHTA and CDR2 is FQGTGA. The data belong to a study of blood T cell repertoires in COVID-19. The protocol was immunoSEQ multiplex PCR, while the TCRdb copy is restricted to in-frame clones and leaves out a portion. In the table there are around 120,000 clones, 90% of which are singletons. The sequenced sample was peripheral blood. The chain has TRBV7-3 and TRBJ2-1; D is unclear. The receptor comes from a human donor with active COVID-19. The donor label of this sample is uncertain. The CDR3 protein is CASSQQDGSYNEQFF. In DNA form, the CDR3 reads TGTGCCAGCAGCCAACAAGATGGCTCCTACAATGAGCAGTTCTTC.